The 30 T cell receptor beta chains reported below all come from one sample, sequenced in a study of OX40 agonist ivuxolimab in advanced cancers. The assay was immunoSEQ multiplex PCR, and TCRdb's table has in-frame clones only and misses some. The sample consists of about 64,000 clones, about nine tenths of them appearing once. The specimen comprised CD4+ or CD8+ T cells sorted from blood, sampled in a trial of the OX40 agonist ivuxolimab. These receptors were collected from an adult with an advanced solid tumor such as melanoma, head and neck, liver or kidney cancer.

This clone has just one count. The chain recombines TRBV4-2 with TRBJ2-5; 11 nucleotides agree with TRBD1. Unmatched junction bases numbered 3, after V lost 4 bases and J lost 2 bases. The CDR3 is 15 amino acids. Germline lookup yields CDR1 LGHNA and CDR2 YNFKEQ. CDR3 region: CASSLDRGRQETQYF. The CDR3 nucleotides read TGTGCCAGCAGCCTGGACAGGGGGCGGCAAGAGACCCAGTACTTC.

The V call is TRBV6-6, the J call TRBJ1-6; 9 positions agree with TRBD1. With V trimmed by 5 bases and J by 5 bases, 4 bases remained unmatched. The CDR3 length is 15 residues. CDR1 and CDR2 from the germline V gene are MNHNY and SVGAGI (reference sequence). The CDR3 DNA reads as TGTGCCAGCAGTACGGGACAGGGAAATAATTCACCCCTCCACTTT. Its translation: CASSTGQGNNSPLHF.

This clone was seen once. J is TRBJ2-5 and V is TRBV5-8; D call uncertain. The V gene's germline CDR1 is SGHTS and CDR2 YDEGEE. With 2 bases removed from V and 5 bases from J, the gap between germline ends came to 1 base. This CDR3 region has 10 residues. This chain's CDR3 is CASSFETQYF. In DNA form, the CDR3 reads TGTGCCAGCAGCTTTGAGACCCAGTACTTC.

The chain employs TRBV5-1 and TRBJ2-1; tentative D call: TRBD1 (6 bases). V lost 2 bases, J lost 4 bases, and 10 bases lay in between. CDR1 and CDR2 (germline): SGHRS, YFSETQ. The CDR3 runs to 14 residues. CDR3 nucleotides: TGCGCCAGCAGCTTCGGACAGAAATACAATGAGCAGTTCTTC. The encoded protein is CASSFGQKYNEQFF.

The chain recombines TRBV10-3 with TRBJ2-7; 11 bases agree with TRBD1. The trim removed 4 bases at V and 4 bases at J, leaving 9 bases unmatched. There are 16 residues in the CDR3. Germline values: CDR1 ENHRY, CDR2 SYGVKD. The CDR3 loop reads CAISVSSGTGGYEQYF. The DNA of the CDR3 is TGTGCCATCAGTGTGTCTTCCGGGACAGGGGGTTACGAGCAGTACTTC.

The chain couples TRBV28 to TRBJ2-5; 10 nucleotides line up with TRBD2. V gave up 4 bases and J gave up 0 bases; unmatched junction bases: 2. CDR1 MDHEN and CDR2 SYDVKM come from the germline V gene. This CDR3 is built from 15 residues. The CDR3 loop reads CASSSTSGYQETQYF. The CDR3 nucleotides are TGTGCCAGCAGTTCGACTAGCGGGTACCAAGAGACCCAGTACTTC.

The chain links TRBV29-1 to TRBJ2-5; D unresolved. The length of the CDR3 is 12 residues. With 2 bases removed from V and 2 bases from J, the gap between germline ends came to 6 bases. Per germline, CDR1 SQVTM and CDR2 ANQGSEA. CDR3 sequence (DNA): TGCAGCGTTGAACGGATGCAAGAGACCCAGTACTTC. This gives the protein CSVERMQETQYF.

This clone was seen a single time. The chain uses TRBV7-9 and TRBJ1-2, with 8 bases aligning to TRBD1. The CDR3 spans 15 residues. Germline V gives CDR1 SEHNR, CDR2 FQNEAQ (reference sequence). Trimming took 5 bases from V and 4 from J; bases not matched to a gene: 9. The CDR3 protein is CASSTQGARVYGYTF. The CDR3 DNA is TGTGCCAGCAGCACGCAGGGGGCGCGGGTCTATGGCTACACCTTC.

Of note for this clone: One end of the junction fails to match germline, which may point to a read error. The chain couples TRBV28 to TRBJ1-3, with D maybe TRBD1 (5 bases). This CDR3 region has 14 residues. Germline V gene data show CDR1 as MDHEN and CDR2 as SYDVKM. The CDR3 coding sequence is TGTGCCAGCAGTTTGGGCAGGGCTGGCAACACCATATATTTT. It codes for CASSLGRAGNTIYF.

The V call is TRBV7-2, the J call TRBJ1-5; the D gene is possibly TRBD1 (5 bases). Germline V gives CDR1 SGHTA, CDR2 FQGNSA. V dropped 5 bases and J dropped 0 bases, with 14 bases sitting between them. This CDR3 spans 16 amino acids. The CDR3 sequence: CASSLGLGNSNQPQHF. DNA for the CDR3: TGTGCCAGCAGCCTGGGACTGGGAAATAGCAATCAGCCCCAGCATTTT.

This clone was seen a single time. The rearrangement links TRBV5-1 to TRBJ2-3; no reliable D call. CDR3 size: 13 residues. V lost 0 bases and J 4 bases, leaving 6 bases between the germline ends. Germline lookup yields CDR1 SGHRS and CDR2 YFSETQ. The CDR3 reads CASSLGGSDTQYF. The CDR3 DNA sequence: TGCGCCAGCAGCTTGGGTGGGTCAGATACGCAGTATTTT.

The CDR3 coding sequence is TGTGCCAGCAGCCACGACAGGGTGCGTTCCGAGCAGTACTTC. Translating gives CASSHDRVRSEQYF. V gene TRBV6-1 combines with J gene TRBJ2-7, with TRBD1 matching 7 bases. V dropped 6 bases and J dropped 6; count of bases not matched to a gene: 11. Germline CDR1 reads MNHNS; CDR2 reads SASEGT. CDR3 size: 14 residues.

V gene TRBV6-5 combines with J gene TRBJ1-5; D ambiguous. V was shortened by 5 bases and J by 2 bases, with 7 bases between the two germline ends. CDR3 length equals 13 residues. Per germline, CDR1 MNHEY and CDR2 SVGAGI. CDR3 sequence reads: CASSRAGNQPQHF. Written as DNA, the CDR3 is TGTGCCAGCAGTCGTGCAGGCAATCAGCCCCAGCATTTT.

This chain uses TRBV6-6 with TRBJ2-3; 10 positions agree with TRBD2. This CDR3 comprises 15 residues. The J segment lost 1 base and the V segment lost 4 bases, leaving 2 bases of the junction unmatched. The germline V gene has CDR1 MNHNY and CDR2 SVGAGI (reference sequence). The CDR3 DNA follows: TGTGCCAGCAGTTCTAGCGGGAGAGGCACAGATACGCAGTATTTT. This translates into CASSSSGRGTDTQYF.

Sample share makes this clone medium-sized. This chain uses TRBV19 with TRBJ1-1; 7 bases are a match to TRBD1. This CDR3 has 12 residues. Looked up from germline, CDR1 is LNHDA and CDR2 is SQIVND (reference sequence). The V segment lost 10 bases and the J segment 1 base; nucleotides outside the gene matches: 3. The CDR3 protein is CATHRGNTEAFF. DNA of the CDR3: TGTGCCACCCACAGGGGGAACACTGAAGCTTTCTTT. The full variable domain, in which reference TRBV19 and TRBJ1-1 provide the parts outside the CDR3, is DGGITQSPKYLFRKEGQNVTLSCEQNLNHDAMYWYRQDPGQGLRLIYYSQIVNDFQKGDIAEGYSVSREKKESFPLTVTSAQKNPTAFYLCATHRGNTEAFFGQGTRLTVV.

V is TRBV19 and J is TRBJ1-5; no definite D call. Germline V gene sequence: CDR1 LNHDA, CDR2 SQIVND (reference sequence). Trimming left V 4 bases short and J 0 bases short, with 10 bases between. This CDR3 has 15 residues. The CDR3 sequence: CASSNGQVSNQPQHF. In DNA, the CDR3 is TGTGCCAGTAGTAATGGGCAAGTTAGCAATCAGCCCCAGCATTTT.

The chain uses TRBV6-6 and TRBJ1-2; 8 bases line up with TRBD1. Germline V gene lookup returns CDR1 MNHNY and CDR2 SVGAGI (reference sequence). The trim removed 6 bases at V and 7 bases at J, leaving 13 bases unmatched. The CDR3 spans 15 residues. The DNA for the CDR3 is TGTGCCAGCAGCCGGAACGGACAGGGCATGGGTGGCTACACCTTC. It specifies CASSRNGQGMGGYTF.

This chain connects TRBV6-1 to TRBJ1-1; D possibly corresponds to TRBD1 (6 bases). V gave up 5 bases and J gave up 1 base, with 8 bases separating them. This CDR3 is built from 13 residues. Per germline, CDR1 MNHNS and CDR2 SASEGT. The CDR3 here is CASSTGRNTEAFF. The CDR3 DNA sequence: TGTGCCAGCAGTACAGGGCGGAACACTGAAGCTTTCTTT.

The chain couples TRBV30 to TRBJ2-3; 9 bases agree with TRBD1. CDR1 is GTSNPN and CDR2 is SVGIG in the germline V gene (reference sequence). The CDR3 sequence is 17 residues long. V shed 4 bases and J 1 base; nucleotides not matched to a gene: 12. The CDR3 DNA is TGTGCCTGGATTCAGGACAGGGGCCATGCTCGCACAGATACGCAGTATTTT. Amino acid sequence: CAWIQDRGHARTDTQYF.

The chain joins TRBV6-1 to TRBJ2-7, with 7 bases matching TRBD2. The CDR3 is 15 amino acids. The germline V gene has CDR1 MNHNS and CDR2 SASEGT. V lost 6 bases, J lost 4 bases, and 12 bases stayed unmatched. CDR3 amino acids: CASRTAPGLNYEQYF. The CDR3 region has the DNA TGTGCCAGCAGAACTGCACCGGGACTAAATTACGAGCAGTACTTC.

The table lists this clone with a count of one. The rearrangement links TRBV5-6 to TRBJ1-2; the D gene is possibly TRBD1 (5 bases). In germline, CDR1 is SGHDT, CDR2 YYEEEE. The V and J ends lost 0 bases and 5 bases respectively, with 14 bases between them. The CDR3 is made up of 15 amino acids. As DNA, the CDR3 is TGTGCCAGCAGCTTGGCCTGGGACGGACCTTATGGCTACACCTTC. Encoded protein: CASSLAWDGPYGYTF.

The genes are TRBV21-1 and TRBJ2-7. TRBV21-1 is assigned pseudogene status. This CDR3 has 14 residues. CDR3 in amino acids: CASSKRAVTYEQYF. In DNA form, the CDR3 reads TGTGCCAGCAGCAAAAGGGCGGTTACCTACGAGCAGTACTTC.

V gene TRBV2 combines with J gene TRBJ2-7; D unclear. This CDR3 is 14 amino acids long. Between the trimmed V and J ends, which lost 7 bases and 2 bases, there was a span of 15 bases. Looked up from germline, CDR1 is SNHLY and CDR2 is FYNNEI. The CDR3 reads CASKVAATAYEQYF. CDR3 DNA: TGTGCCAGCAAGGTGGCAGCCACGGCCTACGAGCAGTACTTC.

This clone showed up just a few times. The V and J genes are TRBV19 and TRBJ2-2; D gene unclear. CDR3 length: 12 amino acids. Germline V CDR1 and CDR2: LNHDA, SQIVND (reference sequence). Deletions cut 5 bases from V and 6 bases from J, with 7 bases between. Written as DNA, the CDR3 is TGTGCCAGTAGTGGCTCGGCCGGGGAGCTGTTTTTT. It codes for CASSGSAGELFF.

This sequence joins TRBV6-1 and TRBJ1-2; D call uncertain. This CDR3 has 11 residues. V lost 4 bases and J 3 bases, leaving 3 bases between the germline ends. CDR1 and CDR2 (germline): MNHNS, SASEGT. The CDR3 DNA is TGTGCCAGCAGTGGGTACTATGGCTACACCTTC. It is translated as CASSGYYGYTF.

This chain connects TRBV5-4 to TRBJ2-7, with D maybe TRBD2 (7 bases). Trimming took 4 bases from V and 3 from J, leaving 14 bases between them. Germline V lookup: CDR1 SGHNT, CDR2 YYREEE (reference sequence). The CDR3 runs 14 residues. CDR3 amino acids: CASSPGGGLYEQYF. DNA of the CDR3: TGTGCCAGCAGCCCTGGGGGGGGCCTCTACGAGCAGTACTTC. Full variable domain (outside the CDR3, taken from reference TRBV5-4 and TRBJ2-7): ETGVTQSPTHLIKTRGQQVTLRCSSQSGHNTVSWYQQALGQGPQFIFQYYREEENGRGNFPPRFSGLQFPNYSSELNVNALELDDSALYLCASSPGGGLYEQYFGPGTRLTVT.

This clone was recorded a few times. The rearrangement uses TRBV6-4 and TRBJ1-5, with 8 bases lining up with TRBD1. With V trimmed by 5 bases and J by 0 bases, 9 bases remained unmatched. CDR3 length: 17 residues. The germline V gene encodes CDR1 MRHNA and CDR2 SNTAGT. This chain's CDR3 is CASSLARGPYSNQPQHF. Here the CDR3 DNA reads TGTGCCAGCAGTTTGGCCAGGGGGCCATATAGCAATCAGCCCCAGCATTTT.

The V gene is TRBV18, the J gene TRBJ2-1; D remains ambiguous. Germline assignment: CDR1 KGHSH and CDR2 LQKENI. The CDR3 is 13 residues long. Trimming removed 2 bases from V and 4 bases from J, with 6 bases in between. The CDR3 region has the DNA TGTGCCAGCTCACCAGACGGTTACAATGAGCAGTTCTTC. Its translation: CASSPDGYNEQFF.

The rearrangement joins TRBV30 to TRBJ2-1; no reliable D call. Germline values: CDR1 GTSNPN, CDR2 SVGIG (reference sequence). With 0 bases removed from V and 9 bases from J, the gap between germline ends came to 12 bases. The CDR3 extends over 13 amino acids. CDR3 DNA: TGTGCCTGGAGTGTACTTAGAGAGAGTGAGCAGTTCTTC. It is translated as CAWSVLRESEQFF.

Notes on this clone: An end of the junction differs from the germline gene, which may be a read error. V and J are TRBV11-2 and TRBJ2-3; 8 nucleotides match TRBD1. This CDR3 is 11 amino acids long. CDR1 is SGHAT, CDR2 FQNNGV, per germline. The CDR3 here is CASLGTGTQYF. CDR3 DNA sequence: TGTGCCAGCTTGGGGACAGGTACGCAGTATTTT.